This is a list of T cell receptor beta chains from one sample in a study of T cells in Graves' hyperthyroidism and ophthalmopathy. TCRdb ran MiXCR on the multiplex PCR reads and lists one entry per CDR3 protein. The sample carries 450,000 to 550,000 distinct CDR3 sequences, roughly 24% recorded once. The sequenced sample consisted of blood. The source of these receptors is a woman aged 25 to 39 with Graves' ophthalmopathy. The CDR3 runs from the conserved cysteine through the conserved F or W. A D gene is named only where the DNA matches it firmly. Size is omitted from some rows. Given values are once, few, many or a class for expanded clones.

d_gene,v_gene,j_gene,abundance,CDR3nt,CDR3aa
-,TRBV28,TRBJ2-5,many,TGTGCCAGCAGGGTGGGACATTGGGAGATAGAGACCCAGTACTTC,CASRVGHWEIETQYF
-,TRBV11-2,TRBJ1-5,-,TGTGCCAGCTCCTTTGGGCCCCAGCATTTT,CASSFGPQHF
-,TRBV20-1,TRBJ1-2,many,TGCAGTGCTAGAGAGCAGGAGAACTATGGCTACACCTTC,CSAREQENYGYTF
-,TRBV6-1,TRBJ2-2,many,TGTGCCAGCAGTGAAGAAGGGCTAGCCGTGACCGGGGAGCTGTTTTTT,CASSEEGLAVTGELFF
-,TRBV15,TRBJ2-5,many,TGTGCCACCAGCAGAGTCCGGGGGCCCCAAGAGACCCAGTACTTC,CATSRVRGPQETQYF
-,TRBV28,TRBJ2-2,-,TGTGCCAGCAGTTCAAACACCCAAACTACCGGGGAGCTGTTTTTT,CASSSNTQTTGELFF
TRBD2,TRBV15,TRBJ2-7,many,TGTGCCACCAGTAGTCGAACTAGCGCCCTTGCCGACGAGCAGTACTTC,CATSSRTSALADEQYF
-,TRBV20-1,TRBJ1-2,many,TGCAGTGCCAGGGACACCCGATCCGTCTATGGCTACACCTTC,CSARDTRSVYGYTF
TRBD1,TRBV2,TRBJ2-7,many,TGTGCCAGCAGTCATGAAGCCGGGACAGGGGCCTACGAGCAGTACTTC,CASSHEAGTGAYEQYF
-,TRBV4-1,TRBJ2-5,few,TGCGCCAGCAGCCAGGGGACGGAGACCCAGTACTTC,CASSQGTETQYF
-,TRBV7-9,TRBJ1-5,many,TGTGCCAGCAGCTTAGGTATTAATAGCAATCAGCCCCAGCATTTT,CASSLGINSNQPQHF
TRBD1,TRBV28,TRBJ1-2,many,TGTGCCAGCAGTTCCCCGGACAGGGGGCGGGATGGCTACACCTTC,CASSSPDRGRDGYTF
-,TRBV7-2,TRBJ1-1,-,TGTTCTAGCAGCTTAGCGGACTGGGGAAGTTACACTGAAGCTTTCTTT,CSSSLADWGSYTEAFF
TRBD1,TRBV20-1,TRBJ2-2,-,TGCAGTGCTAGAGGACAGGGGATTAACACCGGGGAGCTGTTTTTT,CSARGQGINTGELFF
TRBD2,TRBV20-1,TRBJ2-7,many,TGCAGTGCTGGAGCAGGACAGCGGGGGGTCGGCTACGAGCAGTACTTC,CSAGAGQRGVGYEQYF
-,TRBV7-2,TRBJ2-7,many,TGTGCCAGCAGCTCAGTAACAGGCACCGAGCAGTACTTC,CASSSVTGTEQYF
-,TRBV20-1,TRBJ1-2,-,TGCAGTGCTAGTCCCGGGCTCTATGGCTACACCTTC,CSASPGLYGYTF
-,TRBV12-3/TRBV12-4,TRBJ1-2,few,TGTGCCAGCAGTTTCCGTCGAATCACGGCGGGCTACACCTTC,CASSFRRITAGYTF
TRBD2,TRBV5-1,TRBJ2-5,many,TGCGCCAGCAGCTTGGTTCGAGCGGGGGGGCAGGAGACCCAGTACTTC,CASSLVRAGGQETQYF
TRBD1,TRBV19,TRBJ2-7,many,TGTGCCAGTAGTCCGACAGGGGACTCCTACGAGCAGTACTTC,CASSPTGDSYEQYF
-,TRBV7-2,TRBJ1-5,many,TGTGCCAGCAGCCGATACAATAGCAATCAGCCCCAGCATTTT,CASSRYNSNQPQHF
-,TRBV5-1,TRBJ1-1,many,TGCGCCAGCAGCTTGGTTGGGTGGGTCACTGAAGCTTTCTTT,CASSLVGWVTEAFF
TRBD1,TRBV6-2/TRBV6-3,TRBJ2-7,many,TGTGCCAGCAGTTCCGGACAGGGTATGATGGACGAGCAGTACTTC,CASSSGQGMMDEQYF
-,TRBV5-1,TRBJ1-1,many,TGCGCCAGCAGCTGGCTTGGGGGGCAATCCGCTGAAGCTTTCTTT,CASSWLGGQSAEAFF
-,TRBV5-1,TRBJ1-6,few,TGCGCCAGCAGCTTGGGGTCGGACGGATATTCACCCCTCCACTTT,CASSLGSDGYSPLHF
TRBD1,TRBV6-1,TRBJ1-1,-,TGTGCCAGCAGAGGGACAGGGACGAAAGCTGAAGCTTTCTTT,CASRGTGTKAEAFF
TRBD1,TRBV28,TRBJ1-1,few,TGTGCCAGCAGTTTTGGGACAGGGGCTTTCTTT,CASSFGTGAFF
TRBD2,TRBV12-3/TRBV12-4,TRBJ2-2,-,TGTGCCAGCAGCCTATTAGCGGGAGCGGTAACCGGGGAGCTGTTTTTT,CASSLLAGAVTGELFF
TRBD2,TRBV28,TRBJ2-7,-,TGTGCCAGCAGCCTCCGACTAGCGGGCTCCTACGAGCAGTACTTC,CASSLRLAGSYEQYF
TRBD1,TRBV20-1,TRBJ2-3,many,TGCAGTGCTAGACAGGGGGCAGATACGCAGTATTTT,CSARQGADTQYF
-,TRBV20-1,TRBJ2-5,many,TGCAGTGCTAGAGTGGTAGTGGGGCGGGAGACCCAGTACTTC,CSARVVVGRETQYF
-,TRBV12-3/TRBV12-4,TRBJ2-2,few,TGTGCCAGCAGTTTTAGCCACGTCCTGTTTTTT,CASSFSHVLFF
-,TRBV9,TRBJ1-3,-,TGTGCCAGCAGCTCCAGGAGGGCTGGAAACACCATATATTTT,CASSSRRAGNTIYF
TRBD1,TRBV20-1,TRBJ1-2,many,TGCAGTGCTAGACCTCCGGGACAGGGCCTAAACTATGGCTACACCTTC,CSARPPGQGLNYGYTF
-,TRBV11-1,TRBJ1-3,few,TGTGCCAGCAGCTTCGGGCAGCAGAATATCTTCTCTGGAAACACCATATATTTT,CASSFGQQNIFSGNTIYF
TRBD1,TRBV3-1,TRBJ1-1,many,TGTGCCAGCAGCCAGCTGGACAGGGGGGACACTGAAGCTTTCTTT,CASSQLDRGDTEAFF
-,TRBV30,TRBJ2-5,-,TGTGCCTGGAGCAGGGGTGAAGCGGAGACCCAGTACTTC,CAWSRGEAETQYF